The rows below give T cell receptor beta chains drawn from one sample of a study of PD-1 blockade in classical Hodgkin lymphoma. Using immunoSEQ multiplex PCR, the repertoire was profiled, and TCRdb retains in-frame clones only, with some absent. The repertoire has 20,000 to 25,000 clones, about 70% of them found once; the top ten carry around 1.2%. The input for sequencing was CD4+ T cells from blood, taken before the fourth cycle of nivolumab. The receptors shown here come from a human donor with classical Hodgkin lymphoma. The conserved cysteine and the conserved F or W are not part of the CDR3 here. The D gene is left open where the match is weak.

>TRBV6-1|NA
ASSQLGGQY
>TRBV29-1|NA
SVAPGGTDTQY
>TRBV7-2|TRBD2
ASSPPSGGTYEQY
>TRBV21-1|NA
ASSPPRRNSPVPHNEQF
>TRBV19|TRBD2
ASSIVGGGEETQY
>TRBV28|NA
ASSSVGGFTDTQY
>TRBV4-3|NA
ASSQDLNGSPKNSPLH
>TRBV30|NA
ATSIGGFYGYT
>TRBV11-3|NA
ASSLQGTYEQY
>TRBV21-1|NA
ASRLGGSYNSPLH
>TRBV6-1|NA
ASSEGYRHSYEQY
>TRBV19|TRBD1
ASRSLDRDSPLH
>TRBV10-3|NA
AISEGTLNGYT
>TRBV4-3|NA
ASSQLQAGNYGYT
>TRBV7-2|NA
ASGRSGEQY
>TRBV5-6|NA
ASSLGVFSIYGYT
>TRBV19|TRBD1
ASSPRGQGAYNEQF
>TRBV7-2|TRBD1
ASSQTGEGGYT
>TRBV10-3|TRBD1
AISADRGNEQF
>TRBV18|TRBD1
ASSPGQGWTDTQY
>TRBV2|NA
ASKTGEAETQY
>TRBV11-3|NA
ASSPGPQETQY